These 14 T cell receptor beta chains share one sample of origin, sequenced in a study of control samples from healthy donors and cancer patients. Libraries were prepared by immunoSEQ multiplex PCR; TCRdb keeps only in-frame clonotypes and omits some of them. The table has some 410,000 clones, approximately 90% seen once. The sequencing sample was made of PBMCs. The receptor source for this set is a man aged 35 to 55 with head and neck cancer.

The V call is TRBV3-1 (or the pseudogene TRBV3-2), the J call TRBJ2-7; 8 nucleotides match TRBD2. The CDR3 length is 14 residues. The ends lost 6 bases at V and 2 bases at J; junction bases unmatched: 6. Germline values: CDR1 LGHDT, CDR2 YNNKEL (reference sequence). This chain's CDR3 is CASSTTSGAYEQYF. The CDR3 DNA follows: TGTGCCAGCAGTACAACTAGCGGCGCCTACGAGCAGTACTTC.

This chain links TRBV12-5 with TRBJ1-3; D perhaps matches TRBD1 (5 bases). With 6 bases removed from V and 4 bases from J, the gap between germline ends came to 13 bases. The CDR3 sequence is 14 residues long. Germline values: CDR1 LGHNT, CDR2 FRNRAP. In DNA form, the CDR3 reads TGTGCTAGTGGCCCTGGGACTTCAGGAAACACCATATATTTT. This gives the protein CASGPGTSGNTIYF.

The J gene is TRBJ1-5, the V gene TRBV6-2 or TRBV6-3; D might be TRBD1 (5 bases). With 3 bases removed from V and 0 bases from J, the gap between germline ends came to 12 bases. This CDR3 has 16 amino acids. Germline V gene lookup returns CDR1 MNHEY and CDR2 SVGEGT. Here the CDR3 reads CASSYGTGYSNQPQHF. In DNA, the CDR3 is TGTGCCAGCAGTTATGGGACGGGATATAGCAATCAGCCCCAGCATTTT.

The chain employs TRBV19 and TRBJ2-5; 10 nucleotides match TRBD2. Germline V lookup: CDR1 LNHDA, CDR2 SQIVND (reference sequence). V trimming: 5 bases; J trimming: 4 bases; junction bases outside the gene matches: 7. This CDR3 spans 15 amino acids. The CDR3 spells CASSASGSGGETQYF. CDR3 coding DNA: TGTGCCAGTAGTGCTAGCGGGAGTGGTGGAGAGACCCAGTACTTC.

The chain has TRBV9 and TRBJ1-4; D is possibly TRBD1 (5 bases). Germline loops: CDR1 SGDLS, CDR2 YYNGEE. This CDR3 is built from 13 residues. V dropped 4 bases and J dropped 3 bases, with 7 bases sitting between them. This CDR3 is CASSPGPNEKLFF. Here the CDR3 DNA reads TGTGCCAGCAGCCCAGGGCCTAATGAAAAACTGTTTTTT.

The J gene is TRBJ2-7, the V gene TRBV4-1, with 7 bases lining up with TRBD2. The length of the CDR3 is 18 residues. CDR1 is MGHRA and CDR2 is YSYEKL in the germline V gene. Trimming took 3 bases from V and 6 from J; bases not matched to a gene: 20. The chain's CDR3 is CASSHTTAAGFVYGEQYF. The CDR3 coding sequence is TGCGCCAGCAGCCACACAACCGCAGCGGGGTTCGTATACGGCGAGCAGTACTTC.

The V and J genes are TRBV11-3 and TRBJ2-5; D not resolved. The germline V and J ends were trimmed by 5 bases and 0 bases, with 10 bases remaining between them. CDR3 length equals 14 residues. Germline V CDR1 and CDR2: SGHNT, YENEEA. This CDR3 is CASSTGPDQETQYF. Written as DNA, the CDR3 is TGTGCCAGCAGCACCGGACCGGACCAAGAGACCCAGTACTTC.

This clone was found once. V and J are TRBV7-8 and TRBJ1-3; 7 nucleotides align to TRBD1. The germline V gene encodes CDR1 SGHVS and CDR2 FQNEAQ. This CDR3 has 15 residues. With 1 base clipped from V and 2 bases from J, the junction kept 2 bases outside the gene matches. CDR3 nucleotides: TGTGCCAGCAGCTTAGTTCAGGGGGCTGGAAACACCATATATTTT. Translated, it gives CASSLVQGAGNTIYF.

The chain carries TRBV24-1 and TRBJ2-7, with D maybe TRBD2 (5 bases). Per the germline V gene, CDR1 is KGHDR and CDR2 is SFDVKD. V gave up 5 bases and J gave up 2 bases, with 9 bases separating them. This CDR3 region has 13 residues. The CDR3 nucleotides read TGTGCCACCAGTGCTGGGAGCACCTACGAGCAGTACTTC. As protein: CATSAGSTYEQYF.

The rearrangement uses TRBV28 and TRBJ2-7; 7 nucleotides agree with TRBD2. CDR3 size: 15 residues. Germline CDR1 and CDR2: MDHEN and SYDVKM. Trimming cost V 5 bases and J 6 bases; bases outside gene matches: 13. The CDR3 sequence: CASSGAGDMNSEQYF. DNA for the CDR3: TGTGCCAGCAGTGGGGCGGGGGATATGAACAGCGAGCAGTACTTC.

The V call is TRBV7-9, the J call TRBJ2-3; 8 bases agree with TRBD1. V was pared by 5 bases and J by 0 bases, with 7 bases of the junction left unmatched. CDR3 size: 16 residues. Per the germline V gene, CDR1 is SEHNR and CDR2 is FQNEAQ (reference sequence). CDR3 loop: CASSPRQGPSTDTQYF. For the CDR3, the DNA is TGTGCCAGCAGCCCGAGACAGGGGCCTAGCACAGATACGCAGTATTTT.

The J gene is TRBJ1-5, the V gene TRBV5-6; D gene ambiguous. The ends were cut back, 0 bases at V and 7 bases at J, with 11 bases in the middle. CDR3 length equals 14 residues. Germline V gives CDR1 SGHDT, CDR2 YYEEEE. DNA of the CDR3: TGTGCCAGCAGCTTGGAGGCGGGTGGGCAGCCCCAGCATTTT. This sequence encodes CASSLEAGGQPQHF. The full variable domain, completed using reference TRBV5-6 and TRBJ1-5, is DAGVTQSPTHLIKTRGQQVTLRCSPKSGHDTVSWYQQALGQGPQFIFQYYEEEERQRGNFPDRFSGHQFPNYSSELNVNALLLGDSALYLCASSLEAGGQPQHFGDGTRLSIL.

This rearrangement joins TRBV5-5 to TRBJ1-5, with D tentatively TRBD1 (5 bases). V dropped 1 base and J dropped 7 bases, with 15 bases sitting between them. The CDR3 is made up of 15 amino acids. CDR1 SGHKS and CDR2 YYEKEE come from the germline V gene (reference sequence). The CDR3, as DNA: TGTGCCAGCAGCTTGTGGGGGGAGGGGAACCAGCCCCAGCATTTT. It translates to CASSLWGEGNQPQHF.

The chain is built from TRBV30 and TRBJ1-5; D gene ambiguous. Germline CDR1 GTSNPN, CDR2 SVGIG (reference sequence). The CDR3 extends over 14 amino acids. Trimming removed 1 base at V and 0 bases at J, with 7 bases between. The CDR3 coding sequence is TGTGCCTGGAGTGGACTGACTAGCAATCAGCCCCAGCATTTT. Translated, it gives CAWSGLTSNQPQHF.